This T cell receptor (beta chain) was sequenced for a study of cytomegalovirus exposure and HLA in healthy donors. Concerning this clone: The target antigen is unknown.

The V gene end was trimmed by 3 bases and the J gene end by 6 bases; junction bases not matched to a gene: 4. This CDR3 region has 12 residues. The V gene's germline CDR1 is SQVTM and CDR2 ANQGSEA. The PCR ran on 60 Vbeta and 13 Jbeta primers. The protocol was immunoSEQ multiplex PCR, while the TCRdb copy is restricted to in-frame clones and leaves out a portion. This repertoire shows 210,000 or so clones, 83% found once; its top ten account for 1.4%. General observations from the study: In a later analysis, V- and J-gene trimming of beta chains associated with a DCLRE1C missense variant, replicated independently.

V usage is TRBV29-1 and J usage is TRBJ2-7; 8 bases line up with TRBD1. Sequenced: PBMCs. The receptor was derived from a girl aged 10 to 17 in good health and CMV-seronegative. The chain's CDR3 is CSVEAGGAEQYF. The CDR3 DNA follows: TGCAGCGTTGAGGCAGGGGGCGCCGAGCAGTACTTC.